A single sample is the source of the 23 T cell receptor beta chains below, sequenced in a study of radiotherapy plus CTLA-4 blockade in lung cancer. Assay: immunoSEQ multiplex PCR; the TCRdb copy retains only in-frame clones and omits some. The sample yields approximately 97,000 clones, 83% seen once. The sample was peripheral blood, taken from a patient treated with radiotherapy plus ipilimumab. The receptors here all came from a human donor with non-small cell lung cancer who had stable disease on radiotherapy plus ipilimumab.

Turning to this clone: Other nucleotide sequences in the sample specify the same CDR3. This rearrangement joins TRBV11-2 to TRBJ2-7; D is unclear. CDR3 size: 13 residues. Germline assignment: CDR1 SGHAT and CDR2 FQNNGV. The V end was cut by 4 bases, the J end by 2 bases, with 9 bases between. CDR3 sequence reads: CASSSRTAYEQYF. The CDR3 DNA reads TGTGCCAGCAGCTCGCGGACGGCCTACGAGCAGTACTTC.

The chain is built from TRBV5-1 and TRBJ1-4, with TRBD1 as a possible D gene (5 bases). The CDR3 runs to 15 residues. Trimming pared 4 bases from V and 0 bases from J, leaving 10 bases between. CDR1 is SGHRS and CDR2 is YFSETQ in the germline V gene. CDR3 DNA sequence: TGCGCCAGCAGCGCCACAGGTGCAACTAATGAAAAACTGTTTTTT. This sequence encodes CASSATGATNEKLFF.

This chain links TRBV5-1 with TRBJ2-2; 8 nucleotides match TRBD2. J was trimmed by 4 bases and V by 2 bases; bases with no gene match: 7. The CDR3 spans 16 residues. Per germline, CDR1 SGHRS and CDR2 YFSETQ. The CDR3 DNA reads as TGCGCCAGCAGCTTTAGGGCTAGCGGGCTCACCGGGGAGCTGTTTTTT. It is translated as CASSFRASGLTGELFF.

The rearrangement links TRBV7-2 to TRBJ2-3; possible D gene TRBD1, 5 bases. Looked up from germline, CDR1 is SGHTA and CDR2 is FQGNSA. V lost 1 base, J lost 4 bases, and 12 bases lay in between. The CDR3 contains 15 residues. CDR3 protein: CASSLGRVRADTQYF. DNA of the CDR3: TGTGCCAGCAGCTTAGGCAGGGTTAGGGCAGATACGCAGTATTTT.

The J gene is TRBJ2-2, the V gene TRBV30, with 7 bases aligning to TRBD2. This CDR3 spans 16 amino acids. Per germline, CDR1 GTSNPN and CDR2 SVGIG (reference sequence). The junction had 8 bases not matched to a gene; V was cut back by 3 bases and J by 1 base. This CDR3 is CAWRGGSSGNTGELFF. CDR3 sequence (DNA): TGTGCCTGGAGGGGTGGTTCTAGCGGGAACACCGGGGAGCTGTTTTTT.

This chain uses TRBV5-4 with TRBJ1-6; 8 bases are shared with TRBD1. V lost 5 bases to trimming and J lost 5 bases; unmatched junction nucleotides: 3. Germline lookup yields CDR1 SGHNT and CDR2 YYREEE (reference sequence). CDR3 length: 14 residues. CDR3 in DNA: TGTGCCAGCAGTGGACAGGGCGATAATTCACCCCTCCACTTT. Its translation: CASSGQGDNSPLHF. Full variable domain (remainder filled in from reference TRBV5-4 and TRBJ1-6): ETGVTQSPTHLIKTRGQQVTLRCSSQSGHNTVSWYQQALGQGPQFIFQYYREEENGRGNFPPRFSGLQFPNYSSELNVNALELDDSALYLCASSGQGDNSPLHFGNGTRLTVT.

The genes are TRBV9 and TRBJ2-3; D uncertain. Germline CDR1 reads SGDLS; CDR2 reads YYNGEE. The germline V and J ends were trimmed by 0 bases and 4 bases, with 6 bases remaining between them. The CDR3 length is 13 residues. The CDR3 here is CASSVDLADTQYF. The DNA of the CDR3 is TGTGCCAGCAGCGTAGACTTGGCAGATACGCAGTATTTT.

The chain is built from TRBV2 and TRBJ1-2, with TRBD1 as a possible D gene (5 bases). The CDR3 is made up of 12 amino acids. Trimming pared 8 bases from V and 7 bases from J, leaving 14 bases between. Germline CDR1 reads SNHLY; CDR2 reads FYNNEI. CDR3: CASFVGVGGYTF. CDR3 sequence (DNA): TGTGCCAGCTTTGTGGGGGTGGGTGGCTACACCTTC.

The chain couples TRBV19 to TRBJ2-7; no clear D. Germline-derived CDR1 and CDR2 are LNHDA and SQIVND (reference sequence). V shed 1 base and J shed 0 bases, with 7 bases lying between them. The CDR3 runs 14 residues. The CDR3 loop reads CASSIVRSSYEQYF. CDR3 nucleotide sequence: TGTGCCAGTAGTATAGTCCGCTCCTCCTACGAGCAGTACTTC.

The V and J genes are TRBV2 and TRBJ2-2; D remains unclear. This CDR3 is 14 amino acids long. CDR1 is SNHLY and CDR2 is FYNNEI in the germline V gene. V shed 4 bases and J shed 5 bases, with 11 bases lying between them. DNA for the CDR3: TGTGCCAGCAGTGTCCTCTGGGGTACCGGGGAGCTGTTTTTT. Translated, it gives CASSVLWGTGELFF.

This chain joins TRBV30 and TRBJ2-7; the match to TRBD1 covers 9 bases. The J segment lost 5 bases and the V segment lost 3 bases, leaving 8 bases of the junction unmatched. Germline V lookup: CDR1 GTSNPN, CDR2 SVGIG (reference sequence). This CDR3 spans 14 amino acids. The CDR3 DNA reads TGTGCCTGGAGCATGGGACAGGGTAAAAACGAGCAGTACTTC. Translating it yields CAWSMGQGKNEQYF.

This rearrangement joins TRBV10-2 to TRBJ2-3, with 10 bases fitting TRBD2. Trimming cost V 4 bases and J 5 bases; bases outside gene matches: 9. Germline CDR1 reads WSHSY; CDR2 reads SAAADI. The CDR3 has 16 amino acids. The CDR3, as DNA: TGCGCCAGCAGTGTGACAGCGGGGGGGATTGGAGATACGCAGTATTTT. Its protein product is CASSVTAGGIGDTQYF.

This chain uses TRBV2 with TRBJ2-7; D might be TRBD2 (5 bases). The V and J ends lost 6 bases and 2 bases respectively, with 8 bases between them. The CDR3 is 12 amino acids. Germline CDR1 SNHLY, CDR2 FYNNEI. CDR3 loop: CASREGAYEQYF. The CDR3 region has the DNA TGTGCCAGCAGAGAGGGTGCCTACGAGCAGTACTTC. Combining the CDR3 with reference TRBV2 and TRBJ2-7 gives the whole variable domain EPEVTQTPSHQVTQMGQEVILRCVPISNHLYFYWYRQILGQKVEFLVSFYNNEISEKSEIFDDQFSVERPDGSNFTLKIRSTKLEDSAMYFCASREGAYEQYFGPGTRLTVT.

The gene calls are TRBV28 and TRBJ2-5; D unresolved. The CDR3 covers 11 residues. CDR1 and CDR2 (germline): MDHEN, SYDVKM. The CDR3, as DNA: TGTGCGACCCGGCTCCAAGAGACCCAGTACTTC. Translating gives CATRLQETQYF.

The chain uses TRBV30 and TRBJ1-2; D uncertain. Deletions cut 0 bases from V and 8 bases from J, with 10 bases between. The CDR3 spans 12 residues. Germline CDR1 is GTSNPN and CDR2 is SVGIG (reference sequence). CDR3 protein: CAWSVAANGYTF. CDR3 nucleotide sequence: TGTGCCTGGAGTGTTGCAGCAAACGGCTACACCTTC.

The chain has TRBV18 and TRBJ1-2; TRBD1 agrees at 7 bases. CDR1 and CDR2 from the germline V gene are KGHSH and LQKENI. CDR3 size: 16 residues. Unmatched junction bases numbered 8, after V lost 1 base and J lost 3 bases. CDR3 nucleotide sequence: TGTGCCAGCTCACCACGACAGGGTGGGGACCACTATGGCTACACCTTC. Protein sequence: CASSPRQGGDHYGYTF.

The chain employs TRBV14 and TRBJ2-5, with D uncertain. The CDR3 is 15 residues long. Germline CDR1 SGHDN, CDR2 FVKESK. V gave up 0 bases and J gave up 2 bases, with 10 bases separating them. As DNA, the CDR3 is TGTGCCAGCAGCCAAGATCGGCGAGCTCAAGAGACCCAGTACTTC. This gives the protein CASSQDRRAQETQYF.

The chain has TRBV18 and TRBJ1-5, with TRBD1 matching 10 bases. Trimming took 6 bases from V and 7 from J; bases not matched to a gene: 6. In germline, CDR1 is KGHSH, CDR2 LQKENI. This CDR3 is built from 14 residues. CDR3 region: CASSLGQGFQPQHF. CDR3 in DNA: TGTGCCAGCTCCTTGGGACAGGGGTTCCAGCCCCAGCATTTT.

The rearrangement joins TRBV6-5 to TRBJ1-2; maybe TRBD1 (6 bases). This CDR3 comprises 15 residues. Germline V gene data show CDR1 as MNHEY and CDR2 as SVGAGI. V was pared by 4 bases and J by 4 bases, with 16 bases between. Here the CDR3 DNA reads TGTGCCAGCAGTTCCCCCTTAACAGGGTTCTATGGCTACACCTTC. It yields the protein CASSSPLTGFYGYTF.

The chain uses TRBV25-1 and TRBJ2-1, with TRBD2 matching 9 bases. CDR1 is MGHDK, CDR2 SYGVNS, per germline. CDR3 length: 15 residues. V was pared by 2 bases and J by 8 bases, with 7 bases of the junction left unmatched. The CDR3 bases are TGTGCCAGCAGTGAAACAAGCGGGAGGATCCATGAGCAGTTCTTC. This sequence encodes CASSETSGRIHEQFF. Supplemented by reference TRBV25-1 and TRBJ2-1, the full variable domain reads EADIYQTPRYLVIGTGKKITLECSQTMGHDKMYWYQQDPGMELHLIHYSYGVNSTEKGDLSSESTVSRIRTEHFPLTLESARPSHTSQYLCASSETSGRIHEQFFGPGTRLTVL.

This chain links TRBV4-1 with TRBJ1-4, with D uncertain. The V gene lost 0 bases and the J gene lost 10 bases, with 12 bases spanning the gap. Germline CDR1 MGHRA, CDR2 YSYEKL. CDR3 length equals 14 residues. CDR3 DNA sequence: TGCGCCAGCAGCCAAGAAAATACAGCGGGAAAACTGTTTTTT. This codes for CASSQENTAGKLFF.

The chain combines TRBV5-1 with TRBJ2-1, with TRBD1 as a possible D gene (6 bases). Per germline, CDR1 SGHRS and CDR2 YFSETQ. Trimming removed 0 bases at V and 4 bases at J, with 11 bases between. The CDR3 is 15 amino acids. This chain's CDR3 is CASSLENQGYNEQFF. Written as DNA, the CDR3 is TGCGCCAGCAGCTTGGAAAACCAGGGGTACAATGAGCAGTTCTTC.

This chain connects TRBV2 to TRBJ2-1; 12 nucleotides agree with TRBD2. The germline CDR1 and CDR2 sequences are SNHLY and FYNNEI. Germline trimming cut 6 bases from V and 8 bases from J; bases unmatched to any gene: 5. There are 14 residues in the CDR3. The CDR3 DNA reads TGTGCCAGCAGCTGGCTAGCGGGGGGGCATGAGCAGTTCTTC. Translating gives CASSWLAGGHEQFF.